This T cell receptor (beta chain) was captured by sequencing in a study of cytomegalovirus exposure and HLA in healthy donors. Study conclusions and caveats: In a later analysis, an Asian-associated ancestry cluster reportedly showed fewer N-insertions than the approximately 670-donor mean. Researchers reported in a later analysis that a missense DCLRE1C variant was tied to TCR beta V- and J-gene trimming. CMV serostatus was the only recorded immune exposure for donors.

Sampled while nominally healthy, donors likely had unrecorded immune exposures. The primer mix had 60 Vbeta and 13 Jbeta primers. Only in-frame clones appear in the TCRdb table, and some are missing; sequencing was by immunoSEQ multiplex PCR. The sample shows about 210,000 clones, around 80% of them seen only once. As concerns this clone: What it recognizes is unknown.

The material sequenced was PBMCs. This receptor was taken from a boy between 10 and 17 years old in good health and CMV-seronegative.

The CDR3 loop reads CATSRAGSNGETQYF. The CDR3 bases are TGTGCCACCAGCAGAGCCGGATCTAACGGGGAGACCCAGTACTTC. The genes are TRBV15 and TRBJ2-5; D uncertain. The CDR3 totals 15 residues. Germline V gene sequence: CDR1 LNHNV, CDR2 YYDKDF (reference sequence). V lost 1 base and J lost 5, with 14 bases in between.